These 21 T cell receptor beta chains came from one sample sequenced in a study of blood T cell repertoires in COVID-19. Clones were sequenced by immunoSEQ multiplex PCR, and TCRdb holds only the in-frame ones, with some missing. The top ten clones hold about 4.9% of a sample with a few hundred thousand clones, around four fifths of them seen once. The sample comprised PBMCs or T cells enriched from blood (not recorded which). Every receptor here comes from a woman between 45 and 60 years old who had recovered from COVID-19.

The chain links TRBV20-1 to TRBJ1-4; possible D gene TRBD1, 5 bases. Trimming removed 4 bases at V and 11 bases at J, with 11 bases between. CDR1 and CDR2 from the germline V gene are DFQATT and SNEGSKA (reference sequence). CDR3 length: 11 residues. CDR3 sequence reads: CSAMQGWKLFF. Written as DNA, the CDR3 is TGCAGTGCTATGCAGGGTTGGAAACTGTTTTTT.

The rearrangement joins TRBV7-9 to TRBJ1-1, with 8 bases aligning to TRBD1. The CDR3 length is 14 residues. Unmatched junction bases numbered 3, after V lost 2 bases and J lost 4 bases. Germline loops: CDR1 SEHNR, CDR2 FQNEAQ (reference sequence). In DNA form, the CDR3 reads TGTGCCAGCAGCTTACAGGGGGCATTCACTGAAGCTTTCTTT. Its protein product is CASSLQGAFTEAFF.

This rearrangement joins TRBV27 to TRBJ1-1; D call uncertain. Germline-derived CDR1 and CDR2 are MNHEY and SMNVEV (reference sequence). The CDR3 length is 14 residues. The V end lost 2 bases, the J end lost 2 bases, and 9 bases lay between the germline ends. This chain's CDR3 is CASSLMGDNTEAFF. The CDR3 nucleotides read TGTGCCAGCAGTTTAATGGGAGACAACACTGAAGCTTTCTTT.

J is TRBJ2-7 and V is TRBV27, with TRBD2 matching 10 bases. This CDR3 comprises 15 residues. The V segment lost 3 bases and the J segment 1 base; nucleotides outside the gene matches: 3. Germline CDR1 MNHEY, CDR2 SMNVEV (reference sequence). CDR3 coding DNA: TGTGCCAGCAGTTTGTCGGGACTAGCGTCCTACGAGCAGTACTTC. Its protein product is CASSLSGLASYEQYF.

The chain uses TRBV6-5 and TRBJ1-5; 7 nucleotides align to TRBD1. Germline V CDR1 and CDR2: MNHEY, SVGAGI. The CDR3 covers 14 residues. V dropped 5 bases and J dropped 1; count of bases not matched to a gene: 2. In DNA, the CDR3 is TGTGCCAGCAGTCTGGACAGGAGCAATCAGCCCCAGCATTTT. Translating gives CASSLDRSNQPQHF.

CDR3 sequence: CAWSQAWPKQGTGYTF. Written as DNA, the CDR3 is TGTGCCTGGAGTCAAGCATGGCCTAAACAGGGGACGGGCTACACCTTC. The genes are TRBV30 and TRBJ1-2; TRBD1 matches at 7 bases. The CDR3 sequence is 16 residues long. Germline trimming cut 2 bases from V and 8 bases from J; bases unmatched to any gene: 17. Germline-derived CDR1 and CDR2 are GTSNPN and SVGIG (reference sequence).

This clone was counted between two and nine times. The genes are TRBV19 and TRBJ1-5, with D perhaps matching TRBD1 (6 bases). The CDR3 runs 15 residues. CDR1 LNHDA and CDR2 SQIVND come from the germline V gene (reference sequence). The V end lost 9 bases, the J end lost 6 bases, and 21 bases lay between the germline ends. This CDR3 is CASETGSGTGQPQHF. CDR3 nucleotides: TGTGCCAGCGAAACAGGGTCGGGTACTGGTCAGCCCCAGCATTTT.

The chain couples TRBV2 to TRBJ1-4; no definite D call. V lost 5 bases, J lost 10 bases, and 8 bases lay in between. Germline CDR1 reads SNHLY; CDR2 reads FYNNEI. The CDR3 length is 11 residues. As DNA, the CDR3 is TGTGCCAGCAGTCCGCCAGGAAAACTGTTTTTT. Encoded protein: CASSPPGKLFF.

This chain connects TRBV30 to TRBJ1-5, with 7 bases aligning to TRBD1. The CDR3 contains 14 residues. The germline CDR1 and CDR2 sequences are GTSNPN and SVGIG (reference sequence). J was trimmed by 3 bases and V by 2 bases; bases with no gene match: 4. Written as DNA, the CDR3 is TGTGCCTGGAGTCCAGGGGGATACAATCAGCCCCAGCATTTT. It translates to CAWSPGGYNQPQHF.

The chain employs TRBV5-1 and TRBJ1-1, with D unresolved. There are 14 residues in the CDR3. V lost 1 base and J lost 3, with 10 bases in between. Per germline, CDR1 SGHRS and CDR2 YFSETQ. CDR3 amino acids: CASSLQDTDTEAFF. In nucleotides, the CDR3 is TGCGCCAGCAGCTTGCAGGATACGGACACTGAAGCTTTCTTT.

This clone was detected once. The chain couples TRBV3-1 (or the pseudogene TRBV3-2) to TRBJ2-5; D perhaps matches TRBD1 (5 bases). This CDR3 is built from 18 residues. V lost 1 base, J lost 5 bases, and 23 bases lay in between. The germline CDR1 and CDR2 sequences are LGHDT and YNNKEL (reference sequence). The CDR3 DNA follows: TGTGCCAGCAGCCAAGCCCCGGTACAGGCTGGCCTGGGGGAGACCCAGTACTTC. Amino acid sequence: CASSQAPVQAGLGETQYF.

V is TRBV13 and J is TRBJ1-1, with D tentatively TRBD1 (6 bases). This CDR3 has 15 amino acids. CDR1 is PRHDT and CDR2 is FYEKMQ in the germline V gene (reference sequence). Trimming left V 5 bases short and J 0 bases short, with 13 bases between. The CDR3 bases are TGTGCCAGCAGCGCCCGACAGGCGTTGAACACTGAAGCTTTCTTT. It codes for CASSARQALNTEAFF.

V is TRBV7-6 and J is TRBJ1-5; D may be TRBD1 (5 bases). Between the trimmed V and J ends, which lost 4 bases and 5 bases, there was a span of 9 bases. Germline CDR1 reads SGHVS; CDR2 reads FNYEAQ. The CDR3 runs 13 residues. This CDR3 reads CASSSDRDQPQHF. CDR3 DNA sequence: TGTGCCAGCAGCTCTGACAGAGATCAGCCCCAGCATTTT.

This chain links TRBV7-3 with TRBJ2-2; 12 nucleotides align to TRBD1. Germline V gene lookup returns CDR1 SGHTA and CDR2 FQGTGA. The V gene end was trimmed by 0 bases and the J gene end by 5 bases; junction bases not matched to a gene: 4. CDR3 length: 17 residues. For the CDR3, the DNA is TGTGCCAGCAGCTTAACGGGACAGGGGGCGGTAACCGGGGAGCTGTTTTTT. Encoded protein: CASSLTGQGAVTGELFF. Full variable domain (outside the CDR3, taken from reference TRBV7-3 and TRBJ2-2): GAGVSQTPSNKVTEKGKYVELRCDPISGHTALYWYRQSLGQGPEFLIYFQGTGAADDSGLPNDRFFAVRPEGSVSTLKIQRTERGDSAVYLCASSLTGQGAVTGELFFGEGSRLTVL.

The chain uses TRBV7-9 and TRBJ2-7; 8 nucleotides match TRBD1. The CDR3 sequence is 15 residues long. The ends lost 0 bases at V and 5 bases at J; junction bases unmatched: 6. Germline V CDR1 and CDR2: SEHNR, FQNEAQ (reference sequence). The CDR3 coding sequence is TGTGCCAGCAGCTTAGCACAGGGGGTTCAGGACGAGCAGTACTTC. Its protein is CASSLAQGVQDEQYF.

V gene TRBV27 combines with J gene TRBJ1-2; the match to TRBD1 covers 8 bases. Germline CDR1 MNHEY, CDR2 SMNVEV (reference sequence). Unmatched junction bases numbered 13, after V lost 6 bases and J lost 7 bases. CDR3 size: 15 residues. The chain's CDR3 is CASSPSDRESSGYTF. The CDR3 nucleotides are TGTGCCAGCAGCCCCTCGGACAGGGAGAGTAGTGGCTACACCTTC.

The CDR3 is CASRRAGQGYEQYF. In DNA, the CDR3 is TGTGCCAGCAGACGAGCGGGACAGGGCTACGAGCAGTACTTC. This chain links TRBV6-5 with TRBJ2-7; 9 bases are shared with TRBD1. The V gene end was trimmed by 6 bases and the J gene end by 3 bases; junction bases not matched to a gene: 6. The CDR3 loop spans 14 amino acids. Looked up from germline, CDR1 is MNHEY and CDR2 is SVGAGI.

The chain joins TRBV3-1 (or the pseudogene TRBV3-2) to TRBJ1-2; no clear D gene. Trimming pared 4 bases from V and 2 bases from J, leaving 23 bases between. The length of the CDR3 is 18 residues. Germline lookup yields CDR1 LGHDT and CDR2 YNNKEL (reference sequence). The CDR3 region has the DNA TGTGCCAGCAGCCCAGCAGCGAGTTCGGGGAGGACGAACTATGGCTACACCTTC. Its translation is CASSPAASSGRTNYGYTF.

The CDR3 DNA sequence: TGTGCCTGGGGCCAGTACTCTGGAAACACCATATATTTT. Translation gives CAWGQYSGNTIYF. The chain combines TRBV30 with TRBJ1-3; D is ambiguous. The CDR3 extends over 13 amino acids. In germline, CDR1 is GTSNPN, CDR2 SVGIG (reference sequence). V lost 5 bases, J lost 0 bases, and 8 bases lay in between.

The table lists this clone with many counts. CDR3 sequence (DNA): TGTGCCACCAGCACGCGACTAGCGGGAAGCACAGATACGCAGTATTTT. It yields the protein CATSTRLAGSTDTQYF. The V and J genes are TRBV15 and TRBJ2-3, with TRBD2 identical over 11 bases. Germline V gene data show CDR1 as LNHNV and CDR2 as YYDKDF (reference sequence). This CDR3 has 16 amino acids. The V and J ends lost 4 bases and 0 bases, in that order; junction bases with no gene match: 3. Based on the CDR3 plus reference TRBV15 and TRBJ2-3, the full variable domain is DAMVIQNPRYQVTQFGKPVTLSCSQTLNHNVMYWYQQKSSQAPKLLFHYYDKDFNNEADTPDNFQSRRPNTSFCFLDIRSPGLGDTAMYLCATSTRLAGSTDTQYFGPGTRLTVL.

The rearrangement uses TRBV7-6 and TRBJ2-7; 7 nucleotides align to TRBD2. Trimming took 5 bases from V and 0 from J; bases not matched to a gene: 10. Germline CDR1 reads SGHVS; CDR2 reads FNYEAQ. CDR3 length: 16 residues. The CDR3 DNA sequence: TGTGCCAGCAGCCAACGTAGCGGGCGTAACTCCTACGAGCAGTACTTC. This translates into CASSQRSGRNSYEQYF.